A selection of T cell receptor beta chains follows, all from one sample in a study of prognosis after radiotherapy for stage I lung cancer. MiXCR was run by TCRdb on the multiplex PCR reads, yielding one entry per CDR3 protein. The sample has over 15,000 distinct CDR3 sequences; about a third are singletons. The sequenced sample was PBMCs, obtained before or after stereotactic body radiation therapy (not recorded which). All receptors derive from a donor over 45 with non-small cell lung cancer. The CDR3 runs from the conserved cysteine through the conserved F or W. D genes are given only for firm matches. Rows may omit the clone size; those that give it use once, few, many or a size class.

J gene	D gene	V gene	clone size	CDR3 DNA	CDR3 protein
TRBJ2-7	-	TRBV7-2	many	TGTGCCAGCAGCTTAGTGGGCGAGCAGTACTTC	CASSLVGEQYF
TRBJ2-2	-	TRBV28	many	TGTGCCAGCAGTTTCACATCATTTGGGGCCGGGGAGCTGTTTTTT	CASSFTSFGAGELFF
TRBJ1-1	TRBD1	TRBV30	many	TGTGCCTGGAGTGTACAGGGGGGTATCTCTGAAGCTTTCTTT	CAWSVQGGISEAFF
TRBJ2-2	-	TRBV9	many	TGTGCCAGCAGCGTCAGCTCGAACAGTGCCGGGGAGCTGTTTTTT	CASSVSSNSAGELFF
TRBJ1-2	TRBD1	TRBV6-1	many	TGTGCCAGCAGTGAAACTGACAGGGGACTTACTAACTATGGCTACACCTTC	CASSETDRGLTNYGYTF
TRBJ1-5	-	TRBV29-1	many	TGCAGCGTTGCAAACCGCAATCAGCCCCAGCATTTT	CSVANRNQPQHF
TRBJ2-2	-	TRBV15	many	TGTGCCACCAGCAGAGATCCGGCGGGAGGGGAGCTGTTTTTT	CATSRDPAGGELFF
TRBJ2-2	TRBD1	TRBV24-1	medium-sized	TGTGCCACCCGTTCGGGACAGGGCGACACCGGGGAGCTGTTTTTT	CATRSGQGDTGELFF
TRBJ2-1	-	TRBV20-1	few	TGCAGTGCTAGTGGGGGCGTGAGGGAGTCCTCCTACAATGAGCAGTTCTTC	CSASGGVRESSYNEQFF
TRBJ1-6	-	TRBV10-2	many	TGCGCCAGCAATTCAGGCCAAATTAATTCACCCCTCCACTTT	CASNSGQINSPLHF
TRBJ2-5	-	TRBV12-3/TRBV12-4	many	TGTGCCAGCAGTTTTGAGGAGACCCAGTACTTC	CASSFEETQYF
TRBJ1-1	-	TRBV12-5	many	TGTGCTAGTGGTTTGACCTCCCCCGCAGGGAGACACATGAACACTGAAGCTTTCTTT	CASGLTSPAGRHMNTEAFF
TRBJ1-1	-	TRBV4-1	medium-sized	TGCGCCAGCAGCCAAGAATCTTTGAACACTGAAGCTTTCTTT	CASSQESLNTEAFF
TRBJ2-4	TRBD2	TRBV2	-	TGTGCCAGCAATGACAGGATGGGACTAGCGGGAAAAAGGGACATTCAGTACTTC	CASNDRMGLAGKRDIQYF
TRBJ1-2	TRBD1	TRBV25-1	many	TGTGCCAGCCGGGGACAGGGGAGGAAGTATGGCTACACCTTC	CASRGQGRKYGYTF
TRBJ1-2	-	TRBV6-5	many	TGTGCCAGCAGTTACTCGATCGGGCAGGGGATCTATGGCTACACCTTC	CASSYSIGQGIYGYTF
TRBJ2-7	-	TRBV6-1	-	TGTGCCAGCAGCCAAAATAACAACTCGGCACGCTACGAGCAGTACTTC	CASSQNNNSARYEQYF
TRBJ2-2	-	TRBV12-5	-	TGTTCTAGTTCCGCCAGCGAGAGGGCCGGGGAGCTGTTTTTT	CSSSASERAGELFF
TRBJ2-6	TRBD2	TRBV4-3	-	TGCGCCAGCAGCCAGAAGGGGACTACTGGGGTCAACGTCCTGACTTTC	CASSQKGTTGVNVLTF
TRBJ2-7	TRBD1	TRBV19	medium-sized	TGTGCCAGTAGCGGAGGGGACAGGGCCTACGAGCAGTACTTC	CASSGGDRAYEQYF
TRBJ2-1	-	TRBV27	-	TGTGCCAGCAGGGAGAGGTGTGACTACAATGAGCATTTCTTC	CASRERCDYNEHFF
TRBJ1-2	-	TRBV29-1	-	TGCAGCGTTGAAGTGTGCTGGGGCTATGGCTACACCTTC	CSVEVCWGYGYTF
TRBJ1-2	TRBD1	TRBV24-1	many	TGTGCCACCAGTGATTCAACCGTGACAGGGGCAAACTATGGCTACACCTTC	CATSDSTVTGANYGYTF
TRBJ2-1	-	TRBV19	-	TGTGCCAGTAGTATCGGAGGCTCCTACAATGAGCAGTTCTTC	CASSIGGSYNEQFF
TRBJ2-7	TRBD2	TRBV19	many	TGTGCCAGTAGTATTATGGGACTAGACGGCAACGGGCAGTACTTC	CASSIMGLDGNGQYF
TRBJ2-3	TRBD2	TRBV2	many	TGTGCCAGCAGTAGCGGGAGGTACTCAGATACGCAGTATTTT	CASSSGRYSDTQYF
TRBJ1-1	-	TRBV15	many	TGTGCCACCAGCAGGCCGGGACGTGAAGCTTTCTTT	CATSRPGREAFF
TRBJ2-1	-	TRBV29-1	-	TGCATCGTTGAAGGTGGGAGAACCTACGATGAGCAGTTCTTC	CIVEGGRTYDEQFF
TRBJ2-3	TRBD1	TRBV2	-	TGTGCCAGCTCCGAGACAGGGGGCGCGGATACGCAGTATTTT	CASSETGGADTQYF
TRBJ1-6	-	TRBV12-3/TRBV12-4	-	TGTGCCAGCAGCCGAGAATCTAATTCACCCCTCCACTTT	CASSRESNSPLHF
TRBJ2-1	TRBD2	TRBV20-1	medium-sized	TGCAGTGCTAGACTAGCGGGAGGGCCCCATGAGCAGTTCTTC	CSARLAGGPHEQFF
TRBJ1-1	-	TRBV29-1	many	TGCAGCGCCCTGCCCGGGGGGAACACTGAAGCTTTCTTT	CSALPGGNTEAFF
TRBJ1-5	-	TRBV30	many	TGTGCCTGGAGTATCGCGGACAATCAGCCCCAGCATTTT	CAWSIADNQPQHF
TRBJ2-1	TRBD2	TRBV6-5	-	TGTGCCAGCAGTTACTCGGGCGGGAGACCCTACAATGAGAAGTCCTTC	CASSYSGGRPYNEKSF
TRBJ1-2	TRBD1	TRBV4-3	many	TGCGCCAGCAGCCGGGGACAGGGTGAATGGGGCTACACCTTC	CASSRGQGEWGYTF
TRBJ1-4	-	TRBV28	many	TGTGCCAGCAGTTTTTTTTCCCCCCAACAGGGTTTTAATGAAAAACTGTTTTTT	CASSFFSPQQGFNEKLFF
TRBJ2-7	TRBD2	TRBV7-9	many	TGTGCCAGCAGCACAACTAGCGGGAGCTCCTACGAGCAGTACTTC	CASSTTSGSSYEQYF
TRBJ2-7	-	TRBV7-2	many	TGTGCCAGCAGCTTAGAGGTCGGGCGGATCTACGAGCAGTACTTC	CASSLEVGRIYEQYF
TRBJ2-5	-	TRBV5-1	-	TGCGCCAGCAGCTTGTCTTTGGGAGCTAAGACCGAGTACTTC	CASSLSLGAKTEYF
TRBJ1-2	-	TRBV4-3	many	TGCGCCAGCAGCCAAGACAGGACTGGCTATGGCTACACCTTC	CASSQDRTGYGYTF
TRBJ1-5	-	TRBV6-1	many	TGTGCCAGCAGTGCCCTTACTTGGGGGAGCAATCAGCCCCAGCATTTT	CASSALTWGSNQPQHF
TRBJ2-5	-	TRBV7-7	many	TGTGCCAGCAGCTTAGCCGCGTCGCCGGAGACCCAGTACTTC	CASSLAASPETQYF
TRBJ1-1	TRBD1	TRBV20-1	many	TGCAGTGCTAGAGGAAGGGGACAGGTGAACACTGAAGCTTTCTTT	CSARGRGQVNTEAFF
TRBJ2-1	TRBD2	TRBV20-1	-	TGCAGTGCTAGTTTGTTAGCGGGAGCTGAGCAGTTCTTC	CSASLLAGAEQFF
TRBJ2-1	-	TRBV5-1	many	TGCGCCAGCAGCGTCTCCTACAATGAGCAGTTCTTC	CASSVSYNEQFF
TRBJ2-3	-	TRBV27	once	TGTGCCAGCAGTTTATCATACCCAGATACGCAGTATTTT	CASSLSYPDTQYF
TRBJ2-1	-	TRBV28	-	TGTGCCAGCAGTTTAAGTAATCGGGACGAGCAGTTCTTC	CASSLSNRDEQFF
TRBJ2-7	-	TRBV7-8	-	TGTGCCATCAGCTTAGCGGACTTATGGACCAGGAGGGAAAAGTACTTC	CAISLADLWTRREKYF
TRBJ2-2	TRBD1	TRBV15	many	TGTGCCACCAGCAGAGATCGCAACAGGGGGAACACCGGGGAGCTGTTTTTT	CATSRDRNRGNTGELFF
TRBJ2-1	-	TRBV9	many	TGTGCCAGCAGCGTAGGAGGGAGAGGCCATGAGCAGTTCTTC	CASSVGGRGHEQFF
TRBJ2-5	-	TRBV5-1	many	TGCGCCAGCAGCCAAATGGTAGGAGAGACCCAGTACTTC	CASSQMVGETQYF